The clone carrying this TCR beta chain was seen a few times. Its antigen is not known. These data come from a study of blood T cells in healthy people across ages. Findings of the study overall: The fall in TCR beta diversity per million T cells was roughly linear with age.

A J-beta primer mix and a sample-barcoded 5' primer were used in a second PCR of roughly 6 to 12 cycles. Sequencing of every sample gave 2.5 million or more CDR3-containing paired-end reads. TCRdb re-called the 5' RACE reads with MiXCR, one entry per CDR3 protein. The profile covers about 940,000 distinct CDR3 sequences, with 48% appearing a single time and under 15% taken by the ten largest. V shed 5 bases, J shed 5 bases, and the junction held 5 bases outside the gene matches. The CDR3 length is 14 residues. Germline V gives CDR1 SGHAT, CDR2 FQDESV (reference sequence). This TCR was recovered from a man aged 25 to 40 in good health. The V gene is TRBV11-1, the J gene TRBJ2-7; 11 nucleotides match TRBD1. Sequenced sample: blood. The CDR3 DNA sequence: TGTGCCAGCAGCATGGACAGGGGGCTTAACGAGCAGTACTTC. It encodes CASSMDRGLNEQYF.